This T cell receptor beta chain appears in the sequencing data of a study of shared clonotypes between healthy human individuals. Points from the study as a whole: A handful of donors had around 5% of their naive CD4 clonotypes in common. Specimens sampled were limited to blood, with tissue repertoires likely differing.

The germline V gene encodes CDR1 KGHSH and CDR2 LQKENI. This CDR3 is built from 15 residues. V shed 3 bases and J shed 6 bases, with 15 bases lying between them. As concerns this clone: As yet, its antigen is unknown.

Sequencing was performed with immunoSEQ multiplex PCR; in TCRdb, only in-frame clones are kept and a portion is missing. The sample lists millions of clones; about 92% were seen once. The chain uses TRBV18 and TRBJ2-1; D is perhaps TRBD1 (5 bases). The material sequenced was naive CD4+ T cells from PBMCs. Subset indicated: CD45RA+ positively selected. The receptor's source is a man younger than 30 in good health. Some clones in this sample may be carry-over from other donors' samples. CDR3 residues: CASSPSRTQINEQFF. CDR3 bases: TGTGCCAGCTCACCCAGTCGGACACAAATCAATGAGCAGTTCTTC.